The 19 T cell receptor beta chains in this list originate from one sample, sequenced in a study of T cells in Graves' hyperthyroidism and ophthalmopathy. Amplification of TCR beta CDR3 regions used RNA as the template. Primed by the HTBI set, a first-round RT-PCR was run on the TCR CDR3. From the multiplex PCR reads, TCRdb called clonotypes with MiXCR, one entry per CDR3 protein. The repertoire holds hundreds of thousands of distinct CDR3 sequences, with 18% as singletons. Sequenced material: blood. These receptors all come from a woman aged 45-60 years with Graves' hyperthyroidism that later progressed to Graves' ophthalmopathy.

This clonotype was detected a few times. This sequence joins TRBV7-6 and TRBJ2-7; no firm D call. The CDR3 is 14 amino acids. Trimming pared 4 bases from V and 2 bases from J, leaving 12 bases between. Germline V gene lookup returns CDR1 SGHVS and CDR2 FNYEAQ. CDR3 in amino acids: CASSSVDGAYEQYF. CDR3 coding DNA: TGTGCCAGCAGCTCTGTGGACGGAGCCTACGAGCAGTACTTC.

This clonotype showed up just a few times. The chain recombines TRBV7-2 with TRBJ1-5; the D gene is possibly TRBD1 (5 bases). This CDR3 has 14 amino acids. The germline V gene has CDR1 SGHTA and CDR2 FQGNSA. V lost 5 bases to trimming and J lost 9 bases, with 17 bases between them. CDR3 sequence reads: CASSPGLPMGPQHF. In DNA form, the CDR3 reads TGTGCCAGCAGCCCGGGACTGCCAATGGGGCCCCAGCATTTT.

This clonotype appeared many times. This chain joins TRBV27 and TRBJ1-4; D is uncertain. V lost 5 bases, J lost 3 bases, and 13 bases lay in between. The germline gives CDR1 MNHEY, CDR2 SMNVEV (reference sequence). The CDR3 sequence is 15 residues long. CDR3: CASSLGFVANEKLFF. CDR3 DNA sequence: TGTGCCAGCAGTCTGGGGTTTGTAGCTAATGAAAAACTGTTTTTT.

This clonotype was detected a few times. This rearrangement joins TRBV29-1 to TRBJ2-1; D possibly corresponds to TRBD2 (5 bases). The CDR3 has 14 residues. CDR1 and CDR2 from the germline V gene are SQVTM and ANQGSEA. Trimming cost V 2 bases and J 3 bases, with 11 bases left between them. The CDR3 reads CSVEWRVYYNEQFF. The CDR3 nucleotides are TGCAGCGTTGAATGGCGGGTTTACTACAATGAGCAGTTCTTC.

This clonotype was picked up a small number of times. The chain couples TRBV5-1 to TRBJ2-2; the match to TRBD2 covers 12 bases. CDR1 SGHRS and CDR2 YFSETQ come from the germline V gene. The CDR3 totals 17 residues. V gave up 4 bases and J gave up 3 bases; unmatched junction bases: 7. The CDR3 DNA reads as TGCGCCAGCAGCGCCGGGACTAGCGGGCTTTACACCGGGGAGCTGTTTTTT. It is translated as CASSAGTSGLYTGELFF.

This chain links TRBV7-9 with TRBJ1-5; TRBD1 is a possible D gene (6 bases). The CDR3 covers 13 residues. V lost 5 bases and J 5 bases, leaving 10 bases between the germline ends. Germline V gives CDR1 SEHNR, CDR2 FQNEAQ (reference sequence). For the CDR3, the DNA is TGTGCCAGCAGCGCGGACAGCGATCAGCCCCAGCATTTT. It yields the protein CASSADSDQPQHF.

In its sample, this clonotype was seen many times. The chain recombines TRBV6-2 or TRBV6-3 with TRBJ2-2; either TRBD1 or TRBD2 may supply D (5 bases each). This CDR3 has 13 residues. V lost 7 bases and J lost 5, with 11 bases in between. The germline gives CDR1 MNHEY, CDR2 SVGEGT. The CDR3 reads CASNFEGTGELFF. CDR3 nucleotide sequence: TGTGCCAGCAATTTCGAGGGGACCGGGGAGCTGTTTTTT.

As concerns this clonotype: A junction boundary mismatches the germline segment, possibly from a read error. V and J are TRBV19 and TRBJ2-1, with 7 bases lining up with TRBD1. The CDR3 is made up of 15 amino acids. Per the germline V gene, CDR1 is LNHDA and CDR2 is SQIVND (reference sequence). CDR3 nucleotides: TGTGCCAGTTCGGACGACAGGGTCTCCTACAACGAGCAGTTCTTC. This codes for CASSDDRVSYNEQFF.

At least ten counts were recorded for this clonotype. The genes are TRBV18 and TRBJ1-5; D possibly corresponds to TRBD1 (6 bases). The CDR3 is 16 amino acids. Per germline, CDR1 KGHSH and CDR2 LQKENI. The V and J ends lost 3 bases and 1 base respectively, with 13 bases between them. In DNA, the CDR3 is TGTGCCAGCTCACCGCAACAGGGCGGAAGCAATCAGCCCCAGCATTTT. This translates into CASSPQQGGSNQPQHF. The complete variable domain, with remaining parts taken from reference TRBV18 and TRBJ1-5, reads NAGVMQNPRHLVRRRGQEARLRCSPMKGHSHVYWYRQLPEEGLKFMVYLQKENIIDESGMPKERFSAEFPKEGPSILRIQQVVRGDSAAYFCASSPQQGGSNQPQHFGDGTRLSIL.

This clonotype was observed many times. The J gene is TRBJ2-5, the V gene TRBV7-6; 13 positions agree with TRBD2. Germline values: CDR1 SGHVS, CDR2 FNYEAQ. V gave up 4 bases and J gave up 0 bases; unmatched junction bases: 2. This CDR3 is built from 16 residues. CDR3 in DNA: TGTGCCAGCAGCTGGGGGACTAGCGGGGACCAAGAGACCCAGTACTTC. Residues: CASSWGTSGDQETQYF.

This clonotype appeared a few times. This chain uses TRBV11-2 with TRBJ1-1; D is unresolved. This CDR3 region has 14 residues. Trimming took 6 bases from V and 1 from J, leaving 12 bases between them. Germline CDR1 SGHAT, CDR2 FQNNGV. The CDR3 sequence is CASSHESTNTEAFF. Here the CDR3 DNA reads TGTGCCAGCAGTCATGAGAGTACGAACACTGAAGCTTTCTTT.

This clonotype was seen many times. The rearrangement links TRBV10-3 to TRBJ2-7; 7 bases are shared with TRBD2. Germline-derived CDR1 and CDR2 are ENHRY and SYGVKD. This CDR3 is built from 15 residues. Trimming at V came to 6 bases and at J to 3 bases, leaving 11 bases not matched to a gene. DNA for the CDR3: TGTGCCATCAGCCCCGAATTAGCGGGCGGCTACGAGCAGTACTTC. Protein sequence: CAISPELAGGYEQYF.

This clonotype was seen at least ten times. The chain joins TRBV12-3 or TRBV12-4 to TRBJ1-5; weak D call: TRBD1 (6 bases). The CDR3 is made up of 14 amino acids. The V end lost 2 bases, the J end lost 6 bases, and 11 bases lay between the germline ends. CDR3 sequence (DNA): TGTGCCAGCAGTTTACAGGGGCGAGGTCAGCCCCAGCATTTT. This sequence encodes CASSLQGRGQPQHF.

In its sample, this clonotype was seen many times. This sequence joins TRBV12-3 or TRBV12-4 and TRBJ2-2; 11 bases match TRBD2. The CDR3 sequence is 17 residues long. V gave up 5 bases and J gave up 1 base; unmatched junction bases: 6. The CDR3 loop is CASSAPGLAENTGELFF. CDR3 nucleotides: TGTGCCAGCAGTGCCCCGGGACTAGCGGAGAACACCGGGGAGCTGTTTTTT.

This clonotype was seen repeatedly, ten times or more. This sequence joins TRBV12-3 or TRBV12-4 and TRBJ2-3; no reliable D call. CDR3 length: 14 residues. V shed 4 bases and J shed 1 base, with 9 bases lying between them. CDR3 nucleotide sequence: TGTGCCAGCAGTTATACGAGTGGCACAGATACGCAGTATTTT. Its translation: CASSYTSGTDTQYF.

The rearrangement uses TRBV7-2 and TRBJ1-1; unclear D gene. Germline lookup yields CDR1 SGHTA and CDR2 FQGNSA. With 2 bases removed from V and 0 bases from J, the gap between germline ends came to 19 bases. The CDR3 has 18 amino acids. The CDR3: CASSLTRGRIELNTEAFF. The DNA of the CDR3 is TGTGCCAGCAGCTTAACCCGAGGGAGGATTGAGTTGAACACTGAAGCTTTCTTT. The full variable domain, its missing parts supplied by reference TRBV7-2 and TRBJ1-1, is GAGVSQSPSNKVTEKGKDVELRCDPISGHTALYWYRQSLGQGLEFLIYFQGNSAPDKSGLPSDRFSAERTGGSVSTLTIQRTQQEDSAVYLCASSLTRGRIELNTEAFFGQGTRLTVV.

This clonotype was seen many times. This chain uses TRBV7-3 with TRBJ2-1; 9 nucleotides match TRBD1. Germline-derived CDR1 and CDR2 are SGHTA and FQGTGA. The CDR3 runs to 14 residues. After removal of 4 bases from V and 9 bases from J, the junction contained 7 bases not matched to a gene. CDR3 DNA: TGTGCCAGCAGCTCGGGACAGGGAATTAGTGAGCAGTTCTTC. Its translation is CASSSGQGISEQFF.

This clonotype has at least ten counts. The rearrangement links TRBV13 to TRBJ1-1; 7 bases map to TRBD1. The germline gives CDR1 PRHDT, CDR2 FYEKMQ (reference sequence). Losses at the gene ends were 8 bases for V and 3 bases for J; bases not matched to a gene: 6. This CDR3 comprises 13 residues. The CDR3 sequence is CASEETGHTEAFF. The CDR3 DNA is TGTGCCAGCGAAGAGACAGGGCACACTGAAGCTTTCTTT.

V gene TRBV7-2 combines with J gene TRBJ2-2, with D possibly TRBD1 on 5 matching bases. The CDR3 is 15 amino acids. Germline V CDR1 and CDR2: SGHTA, FQGNSA. V lost 5 bases and J lost 8, with 18 bases in between. The CDR3 sequence is CASSPSPGAGGELFF. CDR3 bases: TGTGCCAGCAGCCCGTCCCCTGGGGCTGGGGGGGAGCTGTTTTTT.